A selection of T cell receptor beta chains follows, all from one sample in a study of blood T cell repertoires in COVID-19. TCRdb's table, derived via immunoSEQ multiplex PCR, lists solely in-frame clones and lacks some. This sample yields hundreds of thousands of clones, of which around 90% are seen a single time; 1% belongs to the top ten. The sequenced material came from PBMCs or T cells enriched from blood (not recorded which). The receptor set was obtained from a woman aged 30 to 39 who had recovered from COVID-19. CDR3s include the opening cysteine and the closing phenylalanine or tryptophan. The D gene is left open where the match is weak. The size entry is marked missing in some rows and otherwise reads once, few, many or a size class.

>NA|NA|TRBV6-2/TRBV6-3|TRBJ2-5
CASTPWRGLETQYF
TGTGCCAGCACCCCCTGGCGGGGGCTCGAGACCCAGTACTTC
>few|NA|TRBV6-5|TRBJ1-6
CASSYSKAGLLPLHF
TGTGCCAGCAGTTACTCGAAGGCAGGGCTCCTACCCCTCCACTTT
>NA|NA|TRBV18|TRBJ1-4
CASSPLGRREATNEKLFF
TGTGCCAGCTCACCACTTGGACGGAGGGAAGCAACTAATGAAAAACTGTTTTTT
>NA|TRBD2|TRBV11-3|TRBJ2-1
CASSSHPNAGTSHSNEQFF
TGTGCCAGCAGCTCTCACCCGAACGCCGGGACTAGCCATAGCAATGAGCAGTTCTTC
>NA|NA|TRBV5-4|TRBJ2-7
CASSLEEYEQYF
TGTGCCAGCAGCTTGGAGGAGTACGAGCAGTACTTC
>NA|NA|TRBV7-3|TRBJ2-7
CASSPNGSGEQYF
TGTGCCAGCAGCCCGAACGGGAGTGGGGAGCAGTACTTC
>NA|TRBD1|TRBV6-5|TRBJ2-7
CASRMEDRGSYEQYF
TGTGCCAGCCGAATGGAGGACAGGGGCTCCTACGAGCAGTACTTC
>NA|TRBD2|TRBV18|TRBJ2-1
CASSPPSWSGVVEQFF
TGTGCCAGCTCACCACCTTCGTGGAGCGGGGTCGTAGAGCAGTTCTTC
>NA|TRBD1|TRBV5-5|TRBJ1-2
CASSFDRGGDYGYTF
TGTGCCAGCAGCTTCGACAGGGGGGGCGACTATGGCTACACCTTC
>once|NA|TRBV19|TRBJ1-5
CASSPWGGQNNQPQHF
TGTGCCAGTAGCCCGTGGGGAGGGCAGAACAATCAGCCCCAGCATTTT
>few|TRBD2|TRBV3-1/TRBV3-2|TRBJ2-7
CASSQEFVLAEDLHEQYF
TGTGCCAGCAGCCAAGAATTCGTACTAGCGGAGGATCTCCACGAGCAGTACTTC
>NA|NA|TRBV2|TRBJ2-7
CASSATYEQYF
TGTGCCAGCAGTGCAACCTACGAGCAGTACTTC
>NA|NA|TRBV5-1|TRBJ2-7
CASSLGSPTLTGYEQYF
TGCGCCAGCAGCTTGGGTTCGCCAACTCTTACGGGATACGAGCAGTACTTC
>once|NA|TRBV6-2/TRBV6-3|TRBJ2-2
CASTPQVPTGELFF
TGTGCCAGCACCCCACAGGTCCCCACCGGGGAGCTGTTTTTT
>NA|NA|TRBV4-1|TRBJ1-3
CASSQESRAGNTIYF
TGCGCCAGCAGCCAAGAAAGCAGGGCTGGAAACACCATATATTTT
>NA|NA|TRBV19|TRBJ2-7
CASSMVGQGNYEQYF
TGTGCCAGTAGTATGGTAGGGCAGGGGAACTACGAGCAGTACTTC
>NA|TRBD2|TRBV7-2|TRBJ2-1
CASSFTSGANNEQFF
TGTGCCAGCAGCTTCACTAGCGGGGCAAACAATGAGCAGTTCTTC
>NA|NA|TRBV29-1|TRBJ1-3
CSVEVGGRGHYYSGNTIYF
TGCAGCGTTGAAGTGGGCGGCAGGGGTCATTACTACTCTGGAAACACCATATATTTT
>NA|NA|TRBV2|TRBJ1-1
CASSLYTEAFF
TGTGCCAGCAGCCTATATACTGAAGCTTTCTTT
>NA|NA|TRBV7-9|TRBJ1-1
CASSLGNMNTEAFF
TGTGCCAGCAGCTTAGGTAACATGAACACTGAAGCTTTCTTT
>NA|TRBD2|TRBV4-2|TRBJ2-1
CASSPTSGRAMDEQFF
TGTGCCAGCAGTCCGACTAGCGGGAGGGCCATGGATGAGCAGTTCTTC
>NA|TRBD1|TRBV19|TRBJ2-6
CASSETGNEAGANVLTF
TGTGCCAGTAGTGAGACAGGGAACGAAGCTGGGGCCAACGTCCTGACTTTC
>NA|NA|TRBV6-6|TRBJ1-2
CASSYPIDTKDGYTF
TGTGCCAGCAGTTACCCCATAGACACGAAAGATGGCTACACCTTC
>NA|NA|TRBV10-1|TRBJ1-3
CASHVGAGDLNPLLNTIYF
TGCGCCAGCCACGTAGGGGCAGGAGACTTGAATCCCCTGCTAAACACCATATATTTT
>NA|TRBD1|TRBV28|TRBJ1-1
CASGGQGVVREAFF
TGTGCCAGCGGGGGACAGGGGGTTGTTAGGGAAGCTTTCTTT
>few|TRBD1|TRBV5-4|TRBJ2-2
CASSLGQGRFEELFF
TGTGCCAGCAGCTTAGGACAGGGACGGTTCGAGGAGCTGTTTTTT
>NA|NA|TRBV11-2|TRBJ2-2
CASSLRGQGLAGELFF
TGTGCCAGCAGCTTACGCGGCCAGGGACTGGCCGGGGAGCTGTTTTTT
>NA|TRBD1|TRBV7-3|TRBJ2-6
CASSWTGGGVGANVLTF
TGTGCCAGCAGCTGGACAGGGGGAGGGGTGGGGGCCAACGTCCTGACTTTC
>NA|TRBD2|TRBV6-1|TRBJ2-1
CASSETVGRTSGVKQFF
TGTGCCAGCAGTGAAACGGTGGGCAGGACTAGCGGGGTAAAGCAGTTCTTC
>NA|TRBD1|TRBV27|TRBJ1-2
CASSLEFRGQSGYTF
TGTGCCAGCAGTTTAGAGTTTAGGGGGCAGAGTGGCTACACCTTC
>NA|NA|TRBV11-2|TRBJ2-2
CASSLGGPGELFF
TGTGCCAGCAGCTTAGGTGGGCCCGGGGAGCTGTTTTTT
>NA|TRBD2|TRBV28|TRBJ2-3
CASSLAGVILDTQYF
TGTGCCAGCAGTTTAGCGGGGGTAATTCTAGATACGCAGTATTTT
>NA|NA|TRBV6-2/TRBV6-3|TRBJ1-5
CASSYQSNQPQHF
TGTGCCAGCAGTTACCAGAGCAATCAGCCCCAGCATTTT
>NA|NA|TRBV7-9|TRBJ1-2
CASSLGAGVGGYTF
TGTGCCAGCAGCTTAGGTGCCGGGGTAGGGGGCTACACCTTC
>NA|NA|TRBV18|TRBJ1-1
CASSPTGRVDTEAFF
TGTGCCAGCTCACCAACGGGCAGGGTCGACACTGAAGCTTTCTTT